This is a list of T cell receptor beta chains from one sample in a study of human T cells and chemical hapten exposure. TCRdb fed the RACE reads into MiXCR, producing one record per CDR3 protein. In the table there are about 48,000 distinct CDR3 sequences, 9.9% of which are singletons. Sequenced here: whole blood, sampled in connection with sensitization to the hapten diphenylcyclopropenone (DPC). The receptors originated from a woman between 40 and 50 years old with alopecia areata. Some clones in this sample may be carry-over from other donors' samples. The CDR3 runs from the conserved cysteine through the conserved F or W. The order of the fields is J gene, D gene, V gene, clone size, CDR3 protein, CDR3 DNA. A D gene is named only where the DNA matches it firmly. Part of the rows lack a size; the others show once, few, many or a class for expanded clones.

TRBJ2-7 - TRBV18 - CASSRDPNSHEQYF TGTGCCAGCTCACGGGACCCTAACTCCCACGAGCAGTACTTC
TRBJ2-5 - TRBV12-3/TRBV12-4 - CASSFRSIGTGETQYF TGTGCCAGCAGTTTCAGGTCGATCGGGACTGGAGAGACCCAGTACTTC
TRBJ2-5 - TRBV4-1 - CASSQRTSETQYF TGCGCCAGCAGCCAGCGCACATCGGAGACCCAGTACTTC
TRBJ2-3 TRBD2 TRBV7-2 - CASSRTSGGADTDTQYF TGTGCCAGCAGCCGGACTAGCGGGGGGGCCGACACAGATACGCAGTATTTT
TRBJ2-7 - TRBV27 once CASSLSAECF TGTGCCAGCAGTTTATCCGCTGAATGCTTC
TRBJ2-2 TRBD2 TRBV28 many CASSMTSAAGELFF TGTGCCAGCAGTATGACTAGCGCGGCCGGGGAGCTGTTTTTT
TRBJ2-5 - TRBV3-1 few CASSPSRTAYQETQYF TGTGCCAGCAGCCCGTCCCGGACAGCGTACCAAGAGACCCAGTACTTC
TRBJ2-3 TRBD2 TRBV7-8 medium-sized CASSISGGTTDTQYF TGTGCCAGCAGCATTAGCGGGGGAACCACAGATACGCAGTATTTT
TRBJ2-3 TRBD2 TRBV7-3 many CASSSGLAGRIDTQYF TGTGCCAGCAGCTCCGGACTAGCGGGGAGAATAGATACGCAGTATTTT
TRBJ2-3 TRBD2 TRBV4-2 many CASSQDRGTTSTDTQYF TGTGCCAGCAGCCAAGATCGAGGGACTACTAGCACAGATACGCAGTATTTT
TRBJ2-3 TRBD2 TRBV29-1 many CSAGLRGADTQYF TGCAGCGCGGGGTTGCGGGGGGCAGATACGCAGTATTTT
TRBJ2-6 - TRBV28 - CASSLGYSSSGANVLTF TGTGCCAGCAGTTTGGGCTATTCTAGCTCTGGGGCCAACGTCCTGACTTTC
TRBJ2-5 TRBD1 TRBV7-3 many CASSSPGQRETQYF TGTGCCAGCAGCTCTCCGGGACAGCGAGAGACCCAGTACTTC
TRBJ1-2 TRBD1 TRBV28 many CASIMSGGVNYGYTF TGTGCCAGTATAATGTCAGGGGGGGTTAACTATGGCTACACCTTC
TRBJ1-6 TRBD1 TRBV6-1 many CASSDTTGTGPSPLHF TGTGCCAGCAGTGATACGACCGGGACAGGGCCCTCACCCCTCCACTTT
TRBJ2-6 TRBD1 TRBV5-1 - CASSQMGQGSSGANVLTF TGCGCCAGCAGCCAGATGGGACAGGGGAGCTCTGGGGCCAACGTCCTGACTTTC
TRBJ1-3 - TRBV30 - CAWTVISGNTIYF TGTGCCTGGACGGTCATCTCTGGAAACACCATATATTTT
TRBJ2-3 TRBD2 TRBV7-2 few CASRAGLTTDTQYF TGTGCCAGCAGAGCGGGGCTGACGACAGATACGCAGTATTTT
TRBJ1-2 - TRBV4-1 - CASSQDWAGYGYTF TGCGCCAGCAGCCAAGATTGGGCGGGGTATGGCTACACCTTC
TRBJ2-7 - TRBV27 - CASGLSGYEQYF TGTGCCTCCGGGCTGAGCGGCTACGAGCAGTACTTC
TRBJ2-7 - TRBV7-8 many CASSWGARQLGITYEQYF TGTGCCAGCAGCTGGGGGGCACGCCAACTAGGGATCACCTACGAGCAGTACTTC
TRBJ2-5 TRBD1 TRBV6-6 many CASSWDRRQETQYF TGTGCCAGCAGTTGGGACAGGAGGCAAGAGACCCAGTACTTC